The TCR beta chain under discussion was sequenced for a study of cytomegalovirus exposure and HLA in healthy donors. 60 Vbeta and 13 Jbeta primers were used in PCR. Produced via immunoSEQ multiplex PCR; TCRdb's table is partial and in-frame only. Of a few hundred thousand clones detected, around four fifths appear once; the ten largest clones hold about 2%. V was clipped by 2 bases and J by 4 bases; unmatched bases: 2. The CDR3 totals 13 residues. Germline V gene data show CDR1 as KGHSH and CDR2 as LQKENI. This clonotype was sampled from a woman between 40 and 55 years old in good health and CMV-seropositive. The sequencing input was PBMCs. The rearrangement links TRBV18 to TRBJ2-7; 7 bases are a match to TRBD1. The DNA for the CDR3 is TGTGCCAGCTCACCAGCGACAGGGTACGAGCAGTACTTC. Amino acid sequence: CASSPATGYEQYF.